Below are 15 T cell receptor beta chains sequenced from a single sample in a study of CD8 T cells in ankylosing spondylitis. Using its own MiXCR run on the 5' RACE reads, TCRdb lists one record per CDR3 protein. The table lists about 240,000 distinct CDR3 sequences, roughly 8.6% of them singletons. Sequencing was performed on blood, either unsorted or a sorted T cell fraction (not recorded which). Receptor source: a male donor with ankylosing spondylitis or in good health (not recorded which).

At least ten counts were recorded for this clonotype. This chain joins TRBV5-1 and TRBJ2-3; the match to TRBD1 covers 9 bases. Trimming removed 0 bases from V and 0 bases from J; junction bases left unmatched: 5. CDR3 size: 17 residues. CDR1 and CDR2 from the germline V gene are SGHRS and YFSETQ. The DNA of the CDR3 is TGCGCCAGCAGCTTGGCCCCCGGGACAGGGAGCACAGATACGCAGTATTTT. Its translation is CASSLAPGTGSTDTQYF. The variable domain in full, with the rest retrieved from reference TRBV5-1 and TRBJ2-3, is KAGVTQTPRYLIKTRGQQVTLSCSPISGHRSVSWYQQTPGQGLQFLFEYFSETQRNKGNFPGRFSGRQFSNSRSEMNVSTLELGDSALYLCASSLAPGTGSTDTQYFGPGTRLTVL.

This clonotype has ten or more counts. CDR3 region: CASSAASGGQDTQYF. The CDR3 DNA sequence: TGTGCCAGCAGTGCGGCTAGCGGGGGGCAAGATACGCAGTATTTT. The chain combines TRBV6-1 with TRBJ2-3; TRBD2 agrees at 11 bases. V was clipped by 4 bases and J by 5 bases; unmatched bases: 5. CDR1 and CDR2 (germline): MNHNS, SASEGT. The CDR3 is 15 amino acids.

The chain recombines TRBV30 with TRBJ2-3, with D tentatively TRBD2 (6 bases). CDR1 is GTSNPN, CDR2 SVGIG, per germline (reference sequence). The V and J ends lost 2 bases and 3 bases respectively, with 15 bases between them. The CDR3 length is 15 residues. The CDR3 loop reads CAWSQGAGVTDTQYF. The CDR3, as DNA: TGTGCCTGGAGTCAGGGAGCGGGCGTGACAGATACGCAGTATTTT.

This clonotype has a count of ten or more. The rearrangement joins TRBV5-6 to TRBJ1-1; D possibly corresponds to TRBD1 (6 bases). CDR1 is SGHDT, CDR2 YYEEEE, per germline. The CDR3 runs 14 residues. V shed 4 bases and J shed 0 bases, with 10 bases lying between them. CDR3 loop: CASSVTGMNTEAFF. CDR3 sequence (DNA): TGTGCCAGCAGCGTCACAGGGATGAACACTGAAGCTTTCTTT.

As for this clonotype: The germline gene is not matched at one end of the junction; a read error may be the cause. V gene TRBV7-7 combines with J gene TRBJ2-5; 7 bases fit TRBD2. CDR1 and CDR2 from the germline V gene are SSHAT and FNYEAQ (reference sequence). CDR3 length: 15 residues. The CDR3 DNA follows: TGTGCTAGCAGCCCGTGGGGACTACCACAAGAGACCCAGTACTTC. Its protein is CASSPWGLPQETQYF.

The J gene is TRBJ1-2, the V gene TRBV5-6, with D maybe TRBD1 (5 bases). CDR1 SGHDT and CDR2 YYEEEE come from the germline V gene. This CDR3 comprises 16 residues. V was cut by 4 bases and J by 0 bases, with 16 bases left in between. The CDR3 DNA is TGTGCCAGCAGCCGGGTGCAGGGTCGGACTAACTATGGCTACACCTTC. Its protein product is CASSRVQGRTNYGYTF.

This clonotype was picked up many times. The chain is built from TRBV7-8 and TRBJ2-1, with D tentatively TRBD2 (5 bases). Germline V lookup: CDR1 SGHVS, CDR2 FQNEAQ. This CDR3 spans 12 amino acids. V was clipped by 11 bases and J by 3 bases, with 11 bases between them. The CDR3 is CAVSGGYNEQFF. The CDR3 DNA sequence: TGTGCCGTCAGCGGAGGCTACAATGAGCAGTTCTTC.

This clonotype has only a few counts. The chain combines TRBV5-1 with TRBJ2-7; D not resolved. The germline V and J ends were trimmed by 4 bases and 2 bases, with 13 bases remaining between them. The CDR3 loop spans 14 amino acids. Germline loops: CDR1 SGHRS, CDR2 YFSETQ. The CDR3 DNA reads as TGCGCCAGCAGCCCGGCCGGTGGGGCCTACGAGCAGTACTTC. Its protein product is CASSPAGGAYEQYF.

This clonotype was counted between two and nine times. This chain uses TRBV23-1 with TRBJ2-3; TRBD2 agrees at 15 bases. TRBV23-1 qualifies as an ORF whose function is uncertain. Trimming removed 3 bases from V and 2 bases from J; junction bases left unmatched: 15. The CDR3 consists of 21 residues. The CDR3 bases are TGCGCCAGCAGTCACCCAAATGAGGGACTAGCGGGAGGAGTTTTCACAGATACGCAGTATTTT. It translates to CASSHPNEGLAGGVFTDTQYF.

This clonotype was observed a few times. This chain connects TRBV5-1 to TRBJ1-4; no clear D gene. The CDR3 totals 13 residues. Looked up from germline, CDR1 is SGHRS and CDR2 is YFSETQ. V was clipped by 4 bases and J by 0 bases, with 4 bases between them. The CDR3 region has the DNA TGCGCCAGCAGCAAGGCAACTAATGAAAAACTGTTTTTT. This sequence encodes CASSKATNEKLFF.

This clonotype was counted at least ten times. The V call is TRBV29-1, the J call TRBJ2-1; 10 bases match TRBD2. The CDR3 is made up of 13 amino acids. CDR1 and CDR2 (germline): SQVTM, ANQGSEA. J lost 7 bases, V lost 4 bases, and 4 bases had no gene match. The CDR3 DNA sequence: TGCAGCGTTGCTAGCGGGAGATTAAATGAGCAGTTCTTC. This sequence encodes CSVASGRLNEQFF.

This sequence joins TRBV18 and TRBJ2-2; D gene uncertain. CDR3 length: 16 residues. The germline V gene has CDR1 KGHSH and CDR2 LQKENI. Trimming removed 2 bases from V and 1 base from J, with 11 bases in between. The CDR3 sequence: CASSPLIAQNTGELFF. CDR3 in DNA: TGTGCCAGCTCACCATTGATTGCACAGAACACCGGGGAGCTGTTTTTT. Supplemented by reference TRBV18 and TRBJ2-2, the full variable domain reads NAGVMQNPRHLVRRRGQEARLRCSPMKGHSHVYWYRQLPEEGLKFMVYLQKENIIDESGMPKERFSAEFPKEGPSILRIQQVVRGDSAAYFCASSPLIAQNTGELFFGEGSRLTVL.

DNA for the CDR3: TGCGCCAGCAGCTTCGGTGGGGACACAGATACGCAGTATTTT. Encoded protein: CASSFGGDTDTQYF. The chain uses TRBV5-1 and TRBJ2-3, with unresolved D. The CDR3 loop spans 14 amino acids. The germline gives CDR1 SGHRS, CDR2 YFSETQ. Trimming cost V 2 bases and J 2 bases, with 9 bases left between them.

This clonotype was seen repeatedly, ten times or more. This chain connects TRBV20-1 to TRBJ2-1; 7 nucleotides align to TRBD1. V lost 3 bases, J lost 4 bases, and 9 bases stayed unmatched. Germline CDR1 reads DFQATT; CDR2 reads SNEGSKA (reference sequence). CDR3 length: 15 residues. The CDR3 loop is CSARRGTVRYNEQFF. The DNA for the CDR3 is TGCAGTGCTAGGAGGGGGACAGTGAGATACAATGAGCAGTTCTTC.

This clonotype was counted many times. V is TRBV7-2 and J is TRBJ2-3; 11 positions agree with TRBD2. The CDR3 is 16 residues long. Germline assignment: CDR1 SGHTA and CDR2 FQGNSA. After removal of 1 base from V and 2 bases from J, the junction contained 2 bases not matched to a gene. The CDR3 region has the DNA TGTGCCAGCAGCTTAGTAGCGGGGGGGTCCACAGATACGCAGTATTTT. Translation gives CASSLVAGGSTDTQYF. Full variable domain (missing parts from reference TRBV7-2 and TRBJ2-3): GAGVSQSPSNKVTEKGKDVELRCDPISGHTALYWYRQSLGQGLEFLIYFQGNSAPDKSGLPSDRFSAERTGGSVSTLTIQRTQQEDSAVYLCASSLVAGGSTDTQYFGPGTRLTVL.